The source of this T cell receptor (beta chain) is a study of shared clonotypes between healthy human individuals. V was shortened by 1 base and J by 1 base, with 4 bases between the two germline ends. CDR1 and CDR2 from the germline V gene are MNHEY and SVGAGI. The CDR3 is made up of 13 amino acids. Study-wide points: The authors sampled blood alone, and tissue repertoires likely differ.

The assay was carried out at the deep level. Here immunoSEQ multiplex PCR was the method, and the copy in TCRdb shows in-frame clones only, minus some. This sample has millions of clones, with 95% found just once. This clone was observed a single time. The antigen is undetermined. Other DNA sequences in the same sample also yield this CDR3. The sequenced material came from naive CD4+ T cells sorted from blood. Subset in this sample: CD45RA+ positively selected. This clonotype was obtained from a man in his late teens or twenties in good health. This chain links TRBV6-5 with TRBJ1-1; no firm D call. CDR3 amino acids: CASSYLKNTEAFF. The DNA for the CDR3 is TGTGCCAGCAGTTACTTGAAGAACACTGAAGCTTTCTTT.